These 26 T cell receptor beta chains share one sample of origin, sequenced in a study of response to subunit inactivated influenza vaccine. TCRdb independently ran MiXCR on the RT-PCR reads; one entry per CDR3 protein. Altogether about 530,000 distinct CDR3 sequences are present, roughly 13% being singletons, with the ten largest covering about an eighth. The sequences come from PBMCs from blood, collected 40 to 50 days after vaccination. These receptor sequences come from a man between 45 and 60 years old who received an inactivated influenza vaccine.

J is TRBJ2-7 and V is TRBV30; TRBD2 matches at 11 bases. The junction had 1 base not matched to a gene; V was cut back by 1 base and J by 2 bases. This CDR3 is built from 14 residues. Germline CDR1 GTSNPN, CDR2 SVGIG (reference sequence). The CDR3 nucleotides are TGTGCCTGGAGTGCACTAGCGGGGGCCTACGAGCAGTACTTC. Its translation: CAWSALAGAYEQYF.

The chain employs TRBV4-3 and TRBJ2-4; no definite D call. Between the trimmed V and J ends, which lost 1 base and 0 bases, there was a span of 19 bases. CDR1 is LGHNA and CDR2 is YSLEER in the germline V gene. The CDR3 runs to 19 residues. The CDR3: CASSQGLSGYLEAKNIQYF. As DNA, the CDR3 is TGCGCCAGCAGCCAAGGCCTCTCCGGGTACCTGGAAGCCAAAAACATTCAGTACTTC.

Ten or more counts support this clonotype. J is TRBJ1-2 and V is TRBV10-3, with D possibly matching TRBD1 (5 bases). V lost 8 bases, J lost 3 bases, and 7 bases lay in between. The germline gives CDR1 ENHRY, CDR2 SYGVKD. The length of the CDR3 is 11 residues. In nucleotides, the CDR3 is TGTGCCATCGGGACCGACTATGGCTACACCTTC. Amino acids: CAIGTDYGYTF.

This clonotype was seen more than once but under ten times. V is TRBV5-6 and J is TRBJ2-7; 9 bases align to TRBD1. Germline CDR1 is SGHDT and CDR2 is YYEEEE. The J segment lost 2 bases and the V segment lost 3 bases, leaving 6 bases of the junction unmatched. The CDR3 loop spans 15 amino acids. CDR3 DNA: TGTGCCAGCAGCTGGGACAGGGTAAAGACCTACGAGCAGTACTTC. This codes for CASSWDRVKTYEQYF.

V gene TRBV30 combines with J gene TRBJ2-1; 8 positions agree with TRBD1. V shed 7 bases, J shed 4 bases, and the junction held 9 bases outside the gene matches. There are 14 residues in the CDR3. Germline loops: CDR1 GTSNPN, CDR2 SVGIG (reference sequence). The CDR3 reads CASTDRGQYNEQFF. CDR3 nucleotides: TGTGCCTCGACCGACAGGGGCCAATACAATGAGCAGTTCTTC. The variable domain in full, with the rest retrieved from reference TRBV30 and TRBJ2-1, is SQTIHQWPATLVQPVGSPLSLECTVEGTSNPNLYWYRQAAGRGLQLLFYSVGIGQISSEVPQNLSASRPQDRQFILSSKKLLLSDSGFYLCASTDRGQYNEQFFGPGTRLTVL.

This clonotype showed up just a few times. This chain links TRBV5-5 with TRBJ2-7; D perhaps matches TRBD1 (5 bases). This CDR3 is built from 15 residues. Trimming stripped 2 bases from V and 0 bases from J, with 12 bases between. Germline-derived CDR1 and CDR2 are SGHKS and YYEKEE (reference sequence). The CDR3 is CASSFRAEISYEQYF. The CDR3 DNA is TGTGCCAGCAGCTTCAGGGCAGAAATCTCCTACGAGCAGTACTTC.

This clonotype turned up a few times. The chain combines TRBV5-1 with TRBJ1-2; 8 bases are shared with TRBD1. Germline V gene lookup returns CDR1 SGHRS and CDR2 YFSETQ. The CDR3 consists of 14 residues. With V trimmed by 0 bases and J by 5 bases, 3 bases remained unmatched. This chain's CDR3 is CASSLGGQGYGYTF. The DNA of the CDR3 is TGCGCCAGCAGCTTGGGCGGACAGGGTTATGGCTACACCTTC. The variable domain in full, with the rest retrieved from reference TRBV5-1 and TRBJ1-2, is KAGVTQTPRYLIKTRGQQVTLSCSPISGHRSVSWYQQTPGQGLQFLFEYFSETQRNKGNFPGRFSGRQFSNSRSEMNVSTLELGDSALYLCASSLGGQGYGYTFGSGTRLTVV.

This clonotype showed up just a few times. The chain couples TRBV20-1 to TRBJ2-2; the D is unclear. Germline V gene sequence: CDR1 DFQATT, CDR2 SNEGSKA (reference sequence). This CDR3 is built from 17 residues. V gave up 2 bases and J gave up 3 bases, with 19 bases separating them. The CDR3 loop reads CSARPPPGRTYTGELFF. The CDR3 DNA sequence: TGCAGTGCTAGACCTCCACCTGGCAGGACCTACACCGGGGAGCTGTTTTTT.

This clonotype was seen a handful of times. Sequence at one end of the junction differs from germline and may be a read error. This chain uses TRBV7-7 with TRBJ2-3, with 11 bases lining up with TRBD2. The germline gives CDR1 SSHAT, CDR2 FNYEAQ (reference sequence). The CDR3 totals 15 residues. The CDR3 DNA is TGTGCTAGCAGCTTAGCGGGGGGGTATCAAGATACGCAGTATTTT. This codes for CASSLAGGYQDTQYF. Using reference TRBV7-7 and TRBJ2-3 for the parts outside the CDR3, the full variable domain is GAGVSQSPRYKVTKRGQDVTLRCDPISSHATLYWYQQALGQGPEFLTYFNYEAQPDKSGLPSDRFSAERPEGSISTLTIQRTEQRDSAMYRCASSLAGGYQDTQYFGPGTRLTVL.

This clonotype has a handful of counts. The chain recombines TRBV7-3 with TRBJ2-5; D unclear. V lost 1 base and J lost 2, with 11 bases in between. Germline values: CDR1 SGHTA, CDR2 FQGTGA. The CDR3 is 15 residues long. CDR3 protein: CASSLIGAGQETQYF. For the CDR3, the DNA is TGTGCCAGCAGCTTAATCGGTGCAGGACAAGAGACCCAGTACTTC.

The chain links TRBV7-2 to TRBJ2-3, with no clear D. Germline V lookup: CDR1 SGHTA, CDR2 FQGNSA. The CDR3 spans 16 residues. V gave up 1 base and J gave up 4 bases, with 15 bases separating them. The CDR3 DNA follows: TGTGCCAGCAGCTTAGACCCGGGCCGCGCCCCAGATACGCAGTATTTT. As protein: CASSLDPGRAPDTQYF.

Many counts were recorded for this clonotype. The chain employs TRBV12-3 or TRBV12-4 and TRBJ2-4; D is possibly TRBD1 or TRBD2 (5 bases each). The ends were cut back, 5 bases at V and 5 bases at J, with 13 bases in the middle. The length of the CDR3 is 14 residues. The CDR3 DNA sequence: TGTGCCAGCAGTCTGGGACGGCTGCAAAACATTCAGTACTTC. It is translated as CASSLGRLQNIQYF.

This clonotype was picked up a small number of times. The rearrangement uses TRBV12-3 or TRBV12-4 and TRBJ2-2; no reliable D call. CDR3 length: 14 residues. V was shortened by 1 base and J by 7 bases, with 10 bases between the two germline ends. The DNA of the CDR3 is TGTGCCAGCAGTTTAGGGGATCTTCTCGGGGAGCTGTTTTTT. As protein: CASSLGDLLGELFF.

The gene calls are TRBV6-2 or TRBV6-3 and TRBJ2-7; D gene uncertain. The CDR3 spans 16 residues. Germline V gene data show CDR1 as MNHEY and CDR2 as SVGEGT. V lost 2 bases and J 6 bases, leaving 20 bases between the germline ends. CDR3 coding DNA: TGTGCCAGCAGTTACCCACCTCCGGGCGGCCACCTCGAGCAGTACTTC. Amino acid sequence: CASSYPPPGGHLEQYF.

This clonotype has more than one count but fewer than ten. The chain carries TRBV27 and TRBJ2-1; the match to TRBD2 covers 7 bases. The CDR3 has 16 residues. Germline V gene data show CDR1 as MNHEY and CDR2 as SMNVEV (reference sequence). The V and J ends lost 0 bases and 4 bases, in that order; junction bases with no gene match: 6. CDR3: CASSLSILASYNEQFF. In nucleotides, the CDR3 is TGTGCCAGCAGTTTATCGATACTAGCGAGTTACAATGAGCAGTTCTTC.

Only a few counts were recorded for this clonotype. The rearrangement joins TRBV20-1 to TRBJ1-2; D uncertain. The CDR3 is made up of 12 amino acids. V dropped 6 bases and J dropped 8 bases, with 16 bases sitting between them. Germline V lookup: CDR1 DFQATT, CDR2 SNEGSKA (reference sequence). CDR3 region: CSAKKFGRGYTF. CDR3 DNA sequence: TGCAGTGCCAAGAAGTTCGGACGCGGCTACACCTTC.

CDR3 nucleotide sequence: TGCAGTGCTGACCTTGGAACAGATACGCAGTATTTT. It specifies CSADLGTDTQYF. The rearrangement links TRBV20-1 to TRBJ2-3, with D uncertain. CDR3 length: 12 amino acids. The V gene's germline CDR1 is DFQATT and CDR2 SNEGSKA (reference sequence). Trimming took off 5 bases at V and 3 bases at J, with 9 bases between the two ends.

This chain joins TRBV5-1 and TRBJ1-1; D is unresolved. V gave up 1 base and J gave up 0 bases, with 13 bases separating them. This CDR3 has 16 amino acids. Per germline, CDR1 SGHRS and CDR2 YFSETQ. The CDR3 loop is CASSLIGSSLNTEAFF. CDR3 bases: TGCGCCAGCAGCTTGATCGGATCCTCATTGAACACTGAAGCTTTCTTT.

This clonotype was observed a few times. CDR3 amino acids: CATSPTSGRRTNTGELFF. CDR3 bases: TGTGCCACTTCCCCCACTAGCGGGAGGCGAACGAACACCGGGGAGCTGTTTTTT. The gene calls are TRBV6-2 or TRBV6-3 and TRBJ2-2; 12 nucleotides line up with TRBD2. In germline, CDR1 is MNHEY, CDR2 SVGEGT. Trimming took 10 bases from V and 0 from J; bases not matched to a gene: 12. The CDR3 extends over 18 amino acids.

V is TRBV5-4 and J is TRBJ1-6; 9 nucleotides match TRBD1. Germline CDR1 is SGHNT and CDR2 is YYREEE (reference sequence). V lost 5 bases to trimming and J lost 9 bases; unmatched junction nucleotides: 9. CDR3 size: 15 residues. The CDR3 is CASRQQQGASSPLHF. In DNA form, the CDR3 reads TGTGCCAGCAGACAACAACAGGGGGCGTCTTCACCCCTCCACTTT.

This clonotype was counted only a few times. The CDR3 sequence: CASSHGLTEAFF. For the CDR3, the DNA is TGTGCCAGCAGCCACGGCCTCACTGAAGCTTTCTTT. V usage is TRBV3-1 and J usage is TRBJ1-1; D is undetermined. Trimming removed 3 bases from V and 4 bases from J, with 6 bases in between. The length of the CDR3 is 12 residues. The germline gives CDR1 LGHDT, CDR2 YNNKEL (reference sequence).

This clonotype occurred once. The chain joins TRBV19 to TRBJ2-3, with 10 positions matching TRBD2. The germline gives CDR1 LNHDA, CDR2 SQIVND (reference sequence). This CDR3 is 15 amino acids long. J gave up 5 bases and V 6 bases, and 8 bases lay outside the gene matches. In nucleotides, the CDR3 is TGTGCCAGTAGAAGAGCGGGGGGGCTTGGAGATACGCAGTATTTT. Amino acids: CASRRAGGLGDTQYF.

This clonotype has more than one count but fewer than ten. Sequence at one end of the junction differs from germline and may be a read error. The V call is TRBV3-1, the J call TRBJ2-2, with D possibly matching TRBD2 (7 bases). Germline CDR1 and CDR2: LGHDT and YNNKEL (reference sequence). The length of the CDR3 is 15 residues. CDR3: CASSEEQGGAGELFF. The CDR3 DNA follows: TGTGCCAGCAGCGAAGAACAGGGAGGGGCCGGGGAGCTGTTTTTT.

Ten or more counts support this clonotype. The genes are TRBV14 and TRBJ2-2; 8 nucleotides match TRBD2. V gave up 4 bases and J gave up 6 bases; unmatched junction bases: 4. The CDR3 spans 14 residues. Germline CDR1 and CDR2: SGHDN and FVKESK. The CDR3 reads CASSLGLASGELFF. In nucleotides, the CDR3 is TGTGCCAGCAGCCTAGGACTAGCATCCGGGGAGCTGTTTTTT.

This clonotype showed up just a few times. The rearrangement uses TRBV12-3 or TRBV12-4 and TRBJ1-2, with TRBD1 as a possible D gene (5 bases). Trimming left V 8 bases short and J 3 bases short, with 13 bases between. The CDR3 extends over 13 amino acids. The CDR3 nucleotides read TGTGCCAGCTTCTGGGGGGGGTACTATGGCTACACCTTC. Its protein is CASFWGGYYGYTF.

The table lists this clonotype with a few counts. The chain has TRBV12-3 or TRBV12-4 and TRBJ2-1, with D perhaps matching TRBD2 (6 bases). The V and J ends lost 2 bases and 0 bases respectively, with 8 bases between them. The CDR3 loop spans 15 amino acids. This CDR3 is CASSLPGLSYNEQFF. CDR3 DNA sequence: TGTGCCAGCAGTTTACCGGGACTCTCCTACAATGAGCAGTTCTTC.